Shown below are 11 T cell receptor beta chains from a single sample sequenced in a study of shared clonotypes between healthy human individuals (dated by TCRdb to about 2020). Library generation was performed with the immunoSEQ multiplex PCR assay. In its TCRdb copy, this immuneACCESS table keeps in-frame sequences only and misses some clones. Where compared with another copy, unresolved V genes explain less than half of these, and the others have no known cause. For this sample there are a few million clones; 90% to 97% appear just once. The biggest ten clones account for roughly 0.13% of the sample. The sequencing input was naive CD4+ T cells sorted from blood. The cell subset or site tag for this specimen amounts to: CD45RA+ positively selected. These receptors were collected from a young man in good health.

The chain links TRBV5-1 to TRBJ1-5; perhaps TRBD1 as D (6 bases). This CDR3 has 13 amino acids. CDR1 and CDR2 (germline): SGHRS, YFSETQ. Trimming left V 0 bases short and J 6 bases short, with 7 bases between. The CDR3 here is CASSLDRVQPQHF. The DNA for the CDR3 is TGCGCCAGCAGCTTGGACAGGGTTCAGCCCCAGCATTTT.

The chain carries TRBV6-1 and TRBJ2-5; D is unclear. Trimming left V 2 bases short and J 0 bases short, with 13 bases between. Germline CDR1 is MNHNS and CDR2 is SASEGT. The CDR3 is 16 amino acids. Here the CDR3 DNA reads TGTGCCAGCAGTGAACCCCCCCGCGCGTACCAAGAGACCCAGTACTTC. Translated: CASSEPPRAYQETQYF.

V gene TRBV7-9 combines with J gene TRBJ2-1, with TRBD1 matching 11 bases. V gave up 5 bases and J gave up 6 bases; unmatched junction bases: 12. Germline V gene sequence: CDR1 SEHNR, CDR2 FQNEAQ (reference sequence). The CDR3 loop spans 17 amino acids. This chain's CDR3 is CASSPDPGTGGGNEQFF. The CDR3 DNA reads as TGTGCCAGCAGCCCGGACCCCGGGACAGGGGGTGGCAATGAGCAGTTCTTC.

The genes are TRBV30 and TRBJ1-1; no definite D call. Germline V gene data show CDR1 as GTSNPN and CDR2 as SVGIG (reference sequence). The germline V and J ends were trimmed by 1 base and 3 bases, with 9 bases remaining between them. The CDR3 extends over 13 amino acids. This CDR3 reads CAWSEGRYTEAFF. The CDR3 DNA reads TGTGCCTGGAGTGAAGGGCGGTACACTGAAGCTTTCTTT.

This clone was counted once. This chain uses TRBV5-4 with TRBJ1-2; 7 nucleotides line up with TRBD1. Germline lookup yields CDR1 SGHNT and CDR2 YYREEE (reference sequence). The CDR3 extends over 15 amino acids. Germline trimming cut 7 bases from V and 5 bases from J; bases unmatched to any gene: 14. DNA of the CDR3: TGTGCCAGCCACCAGGGCGAGGGGGCGCGGTATGGCTACACCTTC. It codes for CASHQGEGARYGYTF.

This chain's CDR3 is CASSLEWGLASYEQYF. DNA of the CDR3: TGTGCCAGCAGCTTGGAATGGGGACTAGCCTCCTACGAGCAGTACTTC. The chain combines TRBV5-5 with TRBJ2-7; 9 bases map to TRBD2. CDR3 length: 16 residues. Per the germline V gene, CDR1 is SGHKS and CDR2 is YYEKEE (reference sequence). The junction had 4 bases not matched to a gene; V was cut back by 0 bases and J by 0 bases.

A note on this clone: This same CDR3 is encoded by further DNA sequences in the sample. CDR3 DNA sequence: TGTGCCAGCAGTTTTGGGGGGGGTAGCAATCAGCCCCAGCATTTT. Translation: CASSFGGGSNQPQHF. The gene calls are TRBV28 and TRBJ1-5; tentatively, D is TRBD1 (5 bases). CDR1 and CDR2 from the germline V gene are MDHEN and SYDVKM. The CDR3 contains 15 residues. V dropped 3 bases and J dropped 0 bases, with 9 bases sitting between them.

This chain connects TRBV28 to TRBJ2-3; D not resolved. CDR3 size: 12 residues. V lost 7 bases and J 1 base, leaving 6 bases between the germline ends. Germline V gene lookup returns CDR1 MDHEN and CDR2 SYDVKM. In DNA, the CDR3 is TGTGCCAGCATCAGCGGCACAGATACGCAGTATTTT. This sequence encodes CASISGTDTQYF.

The chain links TRBV29-1 to TRBJ2-4; 8 positions match TRBD2. The junction had 11 bases not matched to a gene; V was cut back by 4 bases and J by 6 bases. The V gene's germline CDR1 is SQVTM and CDR2 ANQGSEA. The CDR3 consists of 15 residues. CDR3 loop: CSVVAGRPVGNIQYF. The CDR3 DNA sequence: TGCAGCGTTGTAGCGGGGCGGCCCGTGGGAAACATTCAGTACTTC.

This chain uses TRBV2 with TRBJ1-2, with TRBD1 matching 9 bases. The V segment lost 11 bases and the J segment 6 bases; nucleotides outside the gene matches: 7. CDR3 size: 12 residues. From germline, CDR1 is SNHLY and CDR2 FYNNEI. Here the CDR3 DNA reads TGTGCCGGACGACAGGGGGGAAATGGCTACACCTTC. Translating it yields CAGRQGGNGYTF.

This rearrangement joins TRBV4-1 to TRBJ1-1, with a weak D call TRBD1 (5 bases). With 2 bases removed from V and 3 bases from J, the gap between germline ends came to 16 bases. The length of the CDR3 is 16 residues. Per germline, CDR1 MGHRA and CDR2 YSYEKL. The CDR3 sequence: CASSQPSGGLDTEAFF. The CDR3 DNA follows: TGCGCCAGCAGCCAACCTAGTGGGGGGTTGGACACTGAAGCTTTCTTT.